Shown below are 25 T cell receptor beta chains from a single sample sequenced in a study of T-cell reconstitution after alpha-beta-depleted transplantation in children. Unique molecular identifiers were incorporated into the prepared TCRbeta library. TCRdb itself ran the PCR reads through MiXCR, one entry per CDR3 protein. The sample lists several thousand distinct CDR3 sequences; about 13% were seen once. The input for sequencing was PBMCs, mostly from graft donor cells, taken 60 days after TCRalphabeta/CD19-depleted stem cell transplant. Source of these receptors: a patient aged 2-15 years who had a stem cell transplant for inherited bone marrow failure, so the T cells may come from the graft donor.

The J gene is TRBJ1-1, the V gene TRBV12-3 or TRBV12-4, with D perhaps matching TRBD1 (5 bases). V was trimmed by 5 bases and J by 6 bases, leaving 13 bases between them. The CDR3 has 13 amino acids. In DNA form, the CDR3 reads TGTGCCAGCAGTCCCAGGGTGAGACCTGAAGCTTTCTTT. It yields the protein CASSPRVRPEAFF.

This clonotype was observed at least ten times. The genes are TRBV4-3 and TRBJ2-4; tentatively, D is TRBD1 (5 bases). The germline V gene encodes CDR1 LGHNA and CDR2 YSLEER. CDR3 size: 19 residues. V lost 4 bases and J 0 bases, leaving 22 bases between the germline ends. CDR3 sequence (DNA): TGCGCCAGCAGCCCAGGGTGGAGCAGACCCAAGTTAGCCAAAAACATTCAGTACTTC. Protein product: CASSPGWSRPKLAKNIQYF.

Many counts were recorded for this clonotype. The gene calls are TRBV20-1 and TRBJ1-1; possibly TRBD1 for D (6 bases). The V gene lost 3 bases and the J gene lost 3 bases, with 11 bases spanning the gap. Germline V gives CDR1 DFQATT, CDR2 SNEGSKA (reference sequence). This CDR3 is built from 13 residues. CDR3 coding DNA: TGCAGTGCTAGCAGGGGAGGAGACACTGAAGCTTTCTTT. Amino acids: CSASRGGDTEAFF.

This clonotype was picked up many times. The chain is built from TRBV5-1 and TRBJ2-3, with D possibly TRBD2 on 6 matching bases. The CDR3 totals 17 residues. Germline V CDR1 and CDR2: SGHRS, YFSETQ. With 4 bases removed from V and 6 bases from J, the gap between germline ends came to 24 bases. In DNA form, the CDR3 reads TGCGCCAGCAGCCCAGGACCGGGACTCGGAGCGGGTGATACGCAGTATTTT. It translates to CASSPGPGLGAGDTQYF. The variable domain in full, completed from reference TRBV5-1 and TRBJ2-3, reads KAGVTQTPRYLIKTRGQQVTLSCSPISGHRSVSWYQQTPGQGLQFLFEYFSETQRNKGNFPGRFSGRQFSNSRSEMNVSTLELGDSALYLCASSPGPGLGAGDTQYFGPGTRLTVL.

This rearrangement joins TRBV28 to TRBJ2-1; D gene uncertain. Deletions cut 3 bases from V and 4 bases from J, with 10 bases between. Germline V gene data show CDR1 as MDHEN and CDR2 as SYDVKM. This CDR3 has 14 amino acids. The CDR3 sequence: CASSFKLWYNEQFF. The CDR3 region has the DNA TGTGCCAGCAGTTTCAAGCTGTGGTACAATGAGCAGTTCTTC.

This chain uses TRBV27 with TRBJ2-3, with 10 bases matching TRBD2. V dropped 5 bases and J dropped 2; count of bases not matched to a gene: 7. The CDR3 runs to 16 residues. Germline CDR1 is MNHEY and CDR2 is SMNVEV (reference sequence). The CDR3 sequence: CASSTNGLAATDTQYF. In nucleotides, the CDR3 is TGTGCCAGCAGTACGAACGGACTAGCGGCCACAGATACGCAGTATTTT.

DNA of the CDR3: TGTGCCATCGGCTTGGGGCTACCGGGAGTGGAGCAGTTCTTC. This sequence encodes CAIGLGLPGVEQFF. The chain couples TRBV5-5 to TRBJ2-1; TRBD2 is a possible D gene (6 bases). Germline lookup yields CDR1 SGHKS and CDR2 YYEKEE (reference sequence). The V end was cut by 9 bases, the J end by 10 bases, with 23 bases between. This CDR3 contains 14 residues.

In the case of this clonotype: One end of the junction fails to match germline, which may point to a read error. The chain is built from TRBV4-3 and TRBJ2-5; D gene ambiguous. The CDR3 is 15 residues long. CDR1 LGHNA and CDR2 YSLEER come from the germline V gene. In nucleotides, the CDR3 is TGCGCCAGCAGCCAAGATCGGGCAGAAGAGAAGACCCAGAACTTC. Translation: CASSQDRAEEKTQNF.

The table lists this clonotype with many counts. The rearrangement uses TRBV4-3 and TRBJ2-1; the match to TRBD2 covers 12 bases. The germline V gene has CDR1 LGHNA and CDR2 YSLEER. V was clipped by 0 bases and J by 2 bases; unmatched bases: 2. The CDR3 is 17 amino acids. CDR3 loop: CASSQEPSGRAYNEQFF. For the CDR3, the DNA is TGCGCCAGCAGCCAAGAGCCTAGCGGGAGGGCCTACAATGAGCAGTTCTTC.

This clonotype was observed at least ten times. V gene TRBV5-1 combines with J gene TRBJ1-3, with D possibly matching TRBD1 (6 bases). The V gene lost 2 bases and the J gene lost 3 bases, with 15 bases spanning the gap. CDR3 length equals 16 residues. Germline V lookup: CDR1 SGHRS, CDR2 YFSETQ. CDR3 region: CASSFSPGRGGNTIYF. CDR3 in DNA: TGCGCCAGCAGCTTTTCGCCAGGCAGGGGTGGAAACACCATATATTTT.

This clonotype was detected ten times or more. The rearrangement links TRBV29-1 to TRBJ2-5, with TRBD1 as a possible D gene (5 bases). Trimming left V 4 bases short and J 2 bases short, with 8 bases between. CDR1 is SQVTM, CDR2 ANQGSEA, per germline. The CDR3 covers 12 residues. The CDR3 spells CSVVAGQETQYF. The CDR3 DNA reads TGCAGCGTTGTGGCAGGGCAAGAGACCCAGTACTTC.

The V and J genes are TRBV29-1 and TRBJ1-1; TRBD1 agrees at 8 bases. CDR1 and CDR2 (germline): SQVTM, ANQGSEA. CDR3 length: 15 amino acids. After removal of 2 bases from V and 5 bases from J, the junction contained 10 bases not matched to a gene. The CDR3 DNA sequence: TGCAGCGTTGAACGGCAGGGGGCCTTGGAGACTGAAGCTTTCTTT. This sequence encodes CSVERQGALETEAFF.

This clonotype is deemed medium-sized (0.01 to 0.1%). The CDR3 is CASSPTSGREETQYF. The CDR3 DNA reads as TGTGCCAGCAGCCCAACTAGCGGGAGGGAAGAGACCCAGTACTTC. V is TRBV3-2 and J is TRBJ2-5; the table's TRBD2 call for D was not verified on the DNA. TRBV3-2 is an annotated pseudogene. The CDR3 length is 15 residues.

This clonotype was seen ten or more times. The rearrangement links TRBV18 to TRBJ1-3, with D possibly matching TRBD1 (5 bases). V dropped 0 bases and J dropped 3 bases, with 9 bases sitting between them. The CDR3 is 15 amino acids. Per germline, CDR1 KGHSH and CDR2 LQKENI. The CDR3 loop is CASSPPGRVGNTIYF. The CDR3 DNA reads TGTGCCAGCTCACCACCGGGCAGGGTTGGAAACACCATATATTTT.

This clonotype was seen repeatedly, ten times or more. The rearrangement links TRBV30 to TRBJ2-1; 12 bases are shared with TRBD2. The CDR3 runs 15 residues. Looked up from germline, CDR1 is GTSNPN and CDR2 is SVGIG (reference sequence). J was trimmed by 8 bases and V by 2 bases; bases with no gene match: 7. DNA for the CDR3: TGTGCCTGGAGTACTGGACTAGCGGGGAAAGATGAGCAGTTCTTC. This sequence encodes CAWSTGLAGKDEQFF.

This chain connects TRBV20-1 to TRBJ1-3; D remains ambiguous. V dropped 3 bases and J dropped 3 bases, with 9 bases sitting between them. The CDR3 is 13 residues long. The germline V gene encodes CDR1 DFQATT and CDR2 SNEGSKA (reference sequence). The CDR3 loop is CSASSSLGNTIYF. DNA of the CDR3: TGCAGTGCTAGTTCGTCTCTTGGAAACACCATATATTTT.

As DNA, the CDR3 is TGTGCCATGGGCCCCTGGCGGGGCGGGAGGGCCTCTTACTACGAGCAGTACTTC. Protein sequence: CAMGPWRGGRASYYEQYF. The chain joins TRBV5-2 to TRBJ2-7; the table names TRBD2, a call not compared with the DNA. TRBV5-2 corresponds to a pseudogene. The CDR3 length is 18 residues.

Many counts were recorded for this clonotype. The gene calls are TRBV7-9 and TRBJ2-7; D is possibly TRBD1 (6 bases). The CDR3 runs 13 residues. Germline-derived CDR1 and CDR2 are SEHNR and FQNEAQ (reference sequence). The ends were cut back, 2 bases at V and 4 bases at J, with 9 bases in the middle. The CDR3 region is CASSLTGQYEQYF. In nucleotides, the CDR3 is TGTGCCAGCAGCTTAACCGGACAGTACGAGCAGTACTTC.

This clonotype was recorded many times. CDR3 protein: CASSQQPRASALGEKLFF. In nucleotides, the CDR3 is TGCGCCAGCAGCCAACAACCTAGGGCCTCAGCTTTGGGGGAAAAACTGTTTTTT. The chain employs TRBV4-3 and TRBJ1-4, with D uncertain. Between the trimmed V and J ends, which lost 2 bases and 8 bases, there was a span of 24 bases. The CDR3 is 18 amino acids. Germline V gene lookup returns CDR1 LGHNA and CDR2 YSLEER.

This clonotype was found many times. A read error may account for a junction end that differs from germline. V usage is TRBV7-9 and J usage is TRBJ1-1, with D unresolved. Germline CDR1 reads SEHNR; CDR2 reads FQNEAQ (reference sequence). The CDR3 is made up of 11 amino acids. CDR3 DNA sequence: TGTGCCAGCAGCCTATACACCACCCTTCGGTTT. Its protein is CASSLYTTLRF. Filled out from reference TRBV7-9 and TRBJ1-1, the complete variable domain reads DTGVSQNPRHKITKRGQNVTFRCDPISEHNRLYWYRQTLGQGPEFLTYFQNEAQLEKSRLLSDRFSAERPKGSFSTLEIQRTEQGDSAMYLCASSLYTTLRFGQGTRLTVV.

This clonotype has ten or more counts. The chain links TRBV5-1 to TRBJ2-7; 8 nucleotides match TRBD2. Germline CDR1 and CDR2: SGHRS and YFSETQ. The CDR3 contains 15 residues. The trim removed 4 bases at V and 3 bases at J, leaving 9 bases unmatched. The CDR3 DNA reads as TGCGCCAGCAGCCCCTCCAGCGGGAGAAACTACGAGCAGTACTTC. Amino acid sequence: CASSPSSGRNYEQYF.

The chain combines TRBV5-6 with TRBJ1-2; D is uncertain. Germline CDR1 and CDR2: SGHDT and YYEEEE. V was clipped by 7 bases and J by 2 bases, with 12 bases between them. The CDR3 consists of 13 residues. The CDR3 DNA follows: TGTGCCAGCGGCTCCGACCTCAACTATGGCTACACCTTC. Translated: CASGSDLNYGYTF.

This clonotype has ten or more counts. The rearrangement joins TRBV29-1 to TRBJ2-5; perhaps TRBD1 as D (5 bases). Germline-derived CDR1 and CDR2 are SQVTM and ANQGSEA. V lost 5 bases and J lost 1, with 11 bases in between. CDR3 length: 13 amino acids. The chain's CDR3 is CSVRRQFQETQYF. In nucleotides, the CDR3 is TGCAGCGTTAGGAGACAGTTCCAAGAGACCCAGTACTTC.

This clonotype qualifies as medium-sized. The rearrangement uses TRBV24-1 and TRBJ2-1; D unresolved. The CDR3 is made up of 13 amino acids. Deletions cut 4 bases from V and 9 bases from J, with 12 bases between. Per the germline V gene, CDR1 is KGHDR and CDR2 is SFDVKD. This CDR3 reads CATSDPGLGEQFF. The DNA for the CDR3 is TGTGCCACCAGTGACCCCGGCCTCGGTGAGCAGTTCTTC.

This clonotype occurred many times. V is TRBV19 and J is TRBJ2-5; D is unresolved. The ends were cut back, 7 bases at V and 0 bases at J, with 6 bases in the middle. The germline gives CDR1 LNHDA, CDR2 SQIVND (reference sequence). CDR3 size: 12 residues. The CDR3 loop reads CASKSDQETQYF. DNA for the CDR3: TGTGCCAGTAAATCAGACCAAGAGACCCAGTACTTC.